The present entry profiles one TCR beta chain with its context. This sample was taken from a study of T cells after yellow fever vaccination. TCRdb reanalysed the 5' RACE reads using MiXCR and keeps one entry per CDR3 protein. Here the sample spans hundreds of thousands of distinct CDR3 sequences, roughly 22% being singletons. CDR1 and CDR2 from the germline V gene are SGHVS and FNYEAQ. This CDR3 comprises 16 residues. V was pared by 3 bases and J by 2 bases, with 14 bases between. The J gene is TRBJ2-1, the V gene TRBV7-6; possibly TRBD2 for D (6 bases). This specimen was PBMCs, taken 21 days after the first yellow fever vaccination. The sequence was obtained from a man younger than 35 who received the YFV17D yellow fever vaccine. The CDR3 DNA is TGTGCCAGCAGCTTGGGCCCCGGGGGAACCTACAATGAGCAGTTCTTC. This gives the protein CASSLGPGGTYNEQFF.